The 5 T cell receptor beta chains below all came from one sample that was sequenced in a study of PD-1 blockade in classical Hodgkin lymphoma. Profiling relied on immunoSEQ multiplex PCR, and the TCRdb table lists in-frame clones only, not all of them. The table records roughly 7,900 clones, 70% to 80% of them present only once. The time point is: cycle 4 day 1 (C4D1), after 6 weeks of nivolumab. Relapse after autologous stem cell transplantation occurred in every patient, and brentuximab vedotin exposure varied. The sample consisted of peripheral blood mononuclear cells (PBMCs), taken before the fourth cycle of nivolumab. Every receptor here comes from a human donor with classical Hodgkin lymphoma.

The genes are TRBV15 and TRBJ1-2; D call uncertain. The germline V and J ends were trimmed by 0 bases and 8 bases, with 10 bases remaining between them. The CDR3 runs to 13 residues. CDR1 and CDR2 (germline): LNHNV, YYDKDF (reference sequence). The CDR3 loop reads CATSRDPKGGYTF. The CDR3, as DNA: TGTGCCACCAGCAGAGACCCTAAGGGAGGCTACACCTTC. Full variable domain (rest looked up from reference TRBV15 and TRBJ1-2): DAMVIQNPRYQVTQFGKPVTLSCSQTLNHNVMYWYQQKSSQAPKLLFHYYDKDFNNEADTPDNFQSRRPNTSFCFLDIRSPGLGDTAMYLCATSRDPKGGYTFGSGTRLTVV.

The chain recombines TRBV28 with TRBJ2-4; TRBD1 aligns across 11 bases. J lost 1 base, V lost 3 bases, and 14 bases had no gene match. The length of the CDR3 is 20 residues. Germline CDR1 and CDR2: MDHEN and SYDVKM. The CDR3 coding sequence is TGTGCCAGCAGTTTCAAGTACGGACAGGGGGCGGCCGGGGCCAAAAACATTCAGTACTTC. It yields the protein CASSFKYGQGAAGAKNIQYF.

The rearrangement uses TRBV1 and TRBJ1-2. TRBV1 is reported as a pseudogene. The CDR3 covers 16 residues. CDR3 region: CTSSKSVVRKTYGYTF. Here the CDR3 DNA reads TGCACCAGCAGCAAAAGCGTTGTGCGAAAGACCTATGGCTACACCTTC.

The chain uses TRBV9 and TRBJ2-3; 7 bases agree with TRBD2. The CDR3 loop spans 16 amino acids. V lost 4 bases, J lost 5 bases, and 13 bases stayed unmatched. Per the germline V gene, CDR1 is SGDLS and CDR2 is YYNGEE. CDR3 nucleotide sequence: TGTGCCAGCAGCCCGCCTTCCGCTGGGGGGGAAGATACGCAGTATTTT. Translation gives CASSPPSAGGEDTQYF.

This sequence joins TRBV7-3 and TRBJ2-1; 8 bases match TRBD1. The length of the CDR3 is 15 residues. Germline CDR1 is SGHTA and CDR2 is FQGTGA. Trimming cost V 4 bases and J 6 bases; bases outside gene matches: 8. This chain's CDR3 is CASSSQGARGNEQFF. The CDR3 nucleotides read TGTGCCAGCAGCTCCCAGGGGGCGCGCGGCAATGAGCAGTTCTTC.